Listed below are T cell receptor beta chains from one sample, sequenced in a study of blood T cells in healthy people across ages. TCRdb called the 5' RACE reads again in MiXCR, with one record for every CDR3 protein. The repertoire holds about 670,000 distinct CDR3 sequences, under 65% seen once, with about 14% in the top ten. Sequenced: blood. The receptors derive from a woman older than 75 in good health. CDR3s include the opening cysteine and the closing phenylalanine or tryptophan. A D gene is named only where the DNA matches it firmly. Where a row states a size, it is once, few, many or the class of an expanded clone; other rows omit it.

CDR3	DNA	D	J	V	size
CAISHEAGGVTQYF	TGTGCCATCAGTCACGAAGCGGGGGGGGTGACCCAGTACTTC	TRBD2	TRBJ2-5	TRBV10-3	.
CASSQDGLLAGAYEQYF	TGTGCCAGCAGCCAAGATGGCCTGCTAGCGGGAGCTTACGAGCAGTACTTC	TRBD2	TRBJ2-7	TRBV3-1	many
CASSLGSGATQETQYF	TGTGCCAGCAGTTTAGGTAGCGGAGCAACGCAGGAGACCCAGTACTTC	.	TRBJ2-5	TRBV28	few
CASRTAGGSETQYF	TGCGCCAGCCGCACCGCGGGGGGATCGGAGACCCAGTACTTC	TRBD2	TRBJ2-5	TRBV5-1	.
CSVQRDSSSYEQYF	TGCAGCGTTCAACGGGACAGCAGCTCCTACGAGCAGTACTTC	TRBD1	TRBJ2-7	TRBV29-1	many
CASSWGLSGRDTYEQYF	TGTGCCAGCAGCTGGGGGTTGAGCGGGAGGGATACCTACGAGCAGTACTTC	TRBD2	TRBJ2-7	TRBV5-6	.
CSVVEGGDEQYF	TGCAGCGTTGTTGAGGGAGGGGACGAGCAGTACTTC	TRBD2	TRBJ2-7	TRBV29-1	.
CASSLAGTGRQPQHF	TGCGCCAGCAGCTTGGCCGGGACAGGAAGGCAGCCCCAGCATTTT	TRBD1	TRBJ1-5	TRBV5-1	many
CAIRQGKEKLFF	TGTGCCATAAGACAGGGGAAGGAAAAACTGTTTTTT	TRBD1	TRBJ1-4	TRBV28	few
CASNSGGGSLSYNEQFF	TGTGCCAGCAACTCAGGGGGGGGTTCTCTCTCCTACAATGAGCAGTTCTTC	.	TRBJ2-1	TRBV5-4	many
CASSSGESIDEQFF	TGCGCCAGCAGTTCGGGGGAGTCAATCGATGAGCAGTTCTTC	.	TRBJ2-1	TRBV5-1	once
CSATTGGSNTEAFF	TGCAGTGCGACCACAGGGGGGAGTAACACTGAAGCTTTCTTT	TRBD1	TRBJ1-1	TRBV20-1	.
CASRRAIDGGREQYF	TGTGCCAGCAGAAGAGCGATTGACGGCGGCCGCGAGCAGTACTTC	.	TRBJ2-7	TRBV6-2/TRBV6-3	.
CASSIRDRGTDTQYF	TGTGCCAGCAGCATCCGGGACAGGGGCACAGATACGCAGTATTTT	TRBD1	TRBJ2-3	TRBV27	.
CASASDREYNEQFF	TGCGCCAGCGCCAGTGACAGAGAGTACAATGAGCAGTTCTTC	.	TRBJ2-1	TRBV5-1	.
CASSGAGGSVSYEQYF	TGTGCCAGCAGCGGGGCTGGGGGTAGCGTGTCCTACGAGCAGTACTTC	.	TRBJ2-7	TRBV7-8	.
CSVRAGGRSYEQYF	TGCAGCGTGCGAGCGGGAGGCCGTTCCTACGAGCAGTACTTC	TRBD2	TRBJ2-7	TRBV29-1	.
CSVDTGSYEQYF	TGCAGCGTTGATACAGGATCCTACGAGCAGTACTTC	.	TRBJ2-7	TRBV29-1	many
CASSLDLGLAGLNTGELFF	TGTGCCAGCAGCTTAGATCTGGGACTAGCCGGGTTGAACACCGGGGAGCTGTTTTTT	TRBD2	TRBJ2-2	TRBV7-9	few
CASSLGGTNSKLFF	TGCGCCAGCAGCTTGGGTGGGACGAATTCTAAGCTGTTTTTT	.	TRBJ2-2	TRBV5-1	few
CAYDPQDTLISSEAFF	TGTGCCTACGACCCCCAGGACACCCTAATATCGTCTGAAGCTTTCTTT	.	TRBJ1-1	TRBV5-5	.
CASSYDRFPGNTIYF	TGTGCCAGCAGTTACGACAGGTTCCCTGGAAACACCATATATTTT	.	TRBJ1-3	TRBV6-5	many
CATRADRDNQPQHF	TGTGCCACCAGAGCAGACAGGGACAATCAGCCCCAGCATTTT	TRBD1	TRBJ1-5	TRBV24-1	.
CAERSYSGNTIYF	TGTGCTGAAAGATCGTACTCTGGAAACACCATATATTTT	.	TRBJ1-3	TRBV7-2	.
CSAGRGGGNQPQHF	TGCAGTGCTGGCCGCGGGGGTGGCAATCAGCCCCAGCATTTT	.	TRBJ1-5	TRBV20-1	.
CASSLWVHEQFF	TGTGCCAGCAGTTTATGGGTCCATGAGCAGTTCTTC	.	TRBJ2-1	TRBV28	many
CASSLSEGYNEQFF	TGTGCCAGCAGTTTATCGGAAGGTTACAATGAGCAGTTCTTC	.	TRBJ2-1	TRBV27	.
CASNPDVSSYEQYF	TGTGCCAGTAACCCCGACGTGAGCTCCTACGAGCAGTACTTC	.	TRBJ2-7	TRBV7-2	.
CASSESRGQAGTQYF	TGCGCCAGCAGCGAGTCTAGGGGACAAGCGGGGACCCAGTACTTC	.	TRBJ2-5	TRBV5-1	few
CAIGAPGPETQYF	TGTGCCATCGGGGCCCCGGGGCCAGAGACCCAGTACTTC	.	TRBJ2-5	TRBV10-3	.
CASSLEGATNSPLHF	TGCGCCAGCAGCTTGGAGGGGGCAACGAATTCACCCCTCCACTTT	TRBD1	TRBJ1-6	TRBV5-1	few
CAISESSNGNTQYF	TGTGCCATCAGTGAGTCGAGCAACGGGAATACGCAGTATTTT	.	TRBJ2-3	TRBV10-3	many
CASSLTGAGGYYEQYF	TGTGCCAGCAGCTTAACGGGGGCAGGGGGTTATTACGAGCAGTACTTC	TRBD1	TRBJ2-7	TRBV7-3	few
CASSGGLAGYEQYF	TGTGCCAGCAGTGGGGGACTAGCGGGATACGAGCAGTACTTC	TRBD2	TRBJ2-7	TRBV27	few
CASSVGHKAAVNEQFF	TGTGCCAGCAGCGTAGGTCATAAGGCCGCTGTTAATGAGCAGTTCTTC	.	TRBJ2-1	TRBV9	once
CASRSPAGGHVYNEQFF	TGTGCCAGTAGGTCCCCTGCGGGGGGACATGTCTACAATGAGCAGTTCTTC	TRBD2	TRBJ2-1	TRBV19	few
CASSTPSNEQFF	TGCGCCAGCAGTACCCCCTCCAATGAGCAGTTCTTC	.	TRBJ2-1	TRBV5-1	.
CASSPSRDRMEYF	TGTGCCAGCAGCCCTAGCCGAGACAGGATGGAGTATTTT	.	TRBJ2-3	TRBV3-1	.
CASSLIVQGTQYF	TGTGCCAGCAGTTTGATCGTCCAAGGGACCCAGTACTTC	.	TRBJ2-5	TRBV28	few
CASGTGQGYTGELFF	TGTGCTAGTGGCACGGGACAGGGGTACACCGGGGAGCTGTTTTTT	TRBD1	TRBJ2-2	TRBV12-5	.
CASTAGRHPQETQYF	TGCGCCAGCACGGCGGGGAGACACCCTCAAGAGACCCAGTACTTC	.	TRBJ2-5	TRBV5-1	.
CASSFSGQGTDTQYF	TGTGCCAGCAGTTTCTCCGGACAGGGCACAGATACGCAGTATTTT	TRBD1	TRBJ2-3	TRBV28	many
CASSVVMSSGANVLTF	TGTGCCAGCAGCGTCGTAATGAGCTCTGGGGCCAACGTCCTGACTTTC	.	TRBJ2-6	TRBV28	few
CSARLAGAFYEQYF	TGCAGTGCTCGACTAGCGGGGGCCTTCTACGAGCAGTACTTC	TRBD2	TRBJ2-7	TRBV20-1	.
CSARWVAENTGELFF	TGCAGTGCTAGATGGGTAGCAGAGAACACCGGGGAGCTGTTTTTT	.	TRBJ2-2	TRBV20-1	few
CASSALTGVEGYTF	TGTGCCAGCAGCGCCCTTACAGGGGTTGAAGGCTACACCTTC	TRBD1	TRBJ1-2	TRBV9	.
CASKYSSDEQYF	TGTGCCAGCAAGTACAGTAGCGACGAGCAGTACTTC	.	TRBJ2-7	TRBV2	many
CASSLDRGDYNSPLHF	TGTGCCAGCAGCTTGGACAGGGGAGACTATAATTCACCCCTCCACTTT	TRBD1	TRBJ1-6	TRBV11-1	.
CASSKSAATDTQYF	TGCGCCAGCAGTAAGAGCGCTGCCACAGATACGCAGTATTTT	.	TRBJ2-3	TRBV5-1	.
CSASDPSGHHNEQFF	TGCAGTGCCTCCGATCCTAGCGGCCATCACAATGAGCAGTTCTTC	TRBD2	TRBJ2-1	TRBV20-1	many
CASRSPGENYGYTF	TGTGCCAGTAGATCCCCCGGGGAGAACTATGGCTACACCTTC	.	TRBJ1-2	TRBV19	.
CASSLIAETEQFF	TGTGCCAGCAGCTTAATAGCGGAGACTGAGCAGTTCTTC	.	TRBJ2-1	TRBV7-9	.
CSARRRSGGYNEQFF	TGCAGTGCTAGACGGCGTAGCGGGGGCTACAATGAGCAGTTCTTC	TRBD2	TRBJ2-1	TRBV20-1	.
CATSRGKQSQETQYF	TGTGCCACCAGCAGAGGGAAACAGAGCCAAGAGACCCAGTACTTC	.	TRBJ2-5	TRBV15	.
CSVRTGGETEAFF	TGCAGCGTTCGGACAGGGGGCGAGACTGAAGCTTTCTTT	TRBD1	TRBJ1-1	TRBV29-1	.
CSARSGGNSDTQYF	TGCAGTGCGCGTAGCGGGGGAAACTCAGATACGCAGTATTTT	TRBD2	TRBJ2-3	TRBV20-1	.
CASSSLSGHQNYGYTF	TGTGCCAGCAGTTCCCTAAGTGGACACCAAAACTATGGCTACACCTTC	.	TRBJ1-2	TRBV27	.